Following are 5 T cell receptor beta chains from one sample sequenced in a study of cytomegalovirus exposure and HLA in healthy donors. The PCR had 60 Vbeta and 13 Jbeta primers. TCRdb's copy holds only in-frame clones and misses some; the assay was immunoSEQ multiplex PCR. The sample holds 95,000 to 150,000 clones, roughly 74% seen once. The sequenced material came from PBMCs. The receptors here all came from a woman between 45 and 60 years old in good health and CMV-seropositive.

This clone was picked up one time. This chain links TRBV2 with TRBJ2-3; a possible D gene is TRBD1 (6 bases). Germline loops: CDR1 SNHLY, CDR2 FYNNEI. CDR3 length equals 15 residues. Trimming took 4 bases from V and 0 from J, leaving 11 bases between them. The CDR3 reads CASSGQVTSTDTQYF. CDR3 nucleotides: TGTGCCAGCAGTGGACAGGTTACTAGCACAGATACGCAGTATTTT.

The chain couples TRBV9 to TRBJ2-5; D remains unclear. The germline CDR1 and CDR2 sequences are SGDLS and YYNGEE. The V end was cut by 0 bases, the J end by 4 bases, with 10 bases between. CDR3 length: 14 amino acids. In DNA, the CDR3 is TGTGCCAGCAGCGTAGCTCCGGGTTCAGAGACCCAGTACTTC. Translating it yields CASSVAPGSETQYF. Complete variable domain (other parts from reference TRBV9 and TRBJ2-5): DSGVTQTPKHLITATGQRVTLRCSPRSGDLSVYWYQQSLDQGLQFLIQYYNGEERAKGNILERFSAQQFPDLHSELNLSSLELGDSALYFCASSVAPGSETQYFGPGTRLLVL.

J is TRBJ1-2 and V is TRBV28, with 9 positions matching TRBD1. V lost 4 bases, J lost 10 bases, and 13 bases stayed unmatched. From germline, CDR1 is MDHEN and CDR2 SYDVKM. This CDR3 spans 15 amino acids. The DNA for the CDR3 is TGTGCCAGCAGTTCCCCGGGACAGGGAGGCGGCGTCTACACCTTC. Its protein is CASSSPGQGGGVYTF.

This clone has just a few counts. This chain uses TRBV11-2 with TRBJ1-5, with 10 bases that match TRBD1. V was pared by 6 bases and J by 5 bases, with 4 bases of the junction left unmatched. CDR3 length: 14 residues. CDR1 and CDR2 (germline): SGHAT, FQNNGV. The chain's CDR3 is CASSPTGGYQPQHF. Written as DNA, the CDR3 is TGTGCCAGCAGTCCGACAGGGGGCTATCAGCCCCAGCATTTT. Combining the CDR3 with reference TRBV11-2 and TRBJ1-5 gives the whole variable domain EAGVAQSPRYKIIEKRQSVAFWCNPISGHATLYWYQQILGQGPKLLIQFQNNGVVDDSQLPKDRFSAERLKGVDSTLKIQPAKLEDSAVYLCASSPTGGYQPQHFGDGTRLSIL.

The rearrangement uses TRBV27 and TRBJ2-7, with D tentatively TRBD1 (6 bases). The CDR3 consists of 13 residues. Trimming took 6 bases from V and 4 from J, leaving 13 bases between them. The germline gives CDR1 MNHEY, CDR2 SMNVEV (reference sequence). The CDR3 region is CASRDGTSYEQYF. CDR3 DNA sequence: TGTGCCAGCAGAGACGGGACATCGTACGAGCAGTACTTC.